These 15 T cell receptor beta chains were all obtained from the same sample, sequenced in a study of regulatory T cells in long-lasting Graves disease. As for time point: persistent/refractory GD, antithyroid drugs over 5 years with positive TRAb. RNA from PBMCs was the source of the TCR library. TCR beta libraries were built with iRepertoire HTBI primers and Arm-PCR of CDR3 regions. TCRdb re-derived calls from the multiplex PCR reads in MiXCR, one entry per CDR3 protein. The profile shows 350,000 to 450,000 distinct CDR3 sequences, under 25% of them singletons. Sequenced here: peripheral blood mononuclear cells (PBMCs), sampled when the disease was refractory, from a patient treated with antithyroid drugs. These receptors were obtained from a female donor with Graves disease.

This clonotype was counted between two and nine times. This chain joins TRBV29-1 and TRBJ1-5; TRBD1 might be the D (6 bases). CDR1 SQVTM and CDR2 ANQGSEA come from the germline V gene. With 2 bases removed from V and 4 bases from J, the gap between germline ends came to 9 bases. The CDR3 consists of 13 residues. CDR3 DNA: TGCAGCGTTGAAACAGGGATAAATCAGCCCCAGCATTTT. Protein sequence: CSVETGINQPQHF.

This rearrangement joins TRBV4-2 to TRBJ2-7; D gene ambiguous. Trimming cost V 0 bases and J 0 bases, with 3 bases left between them. Germline V CDR1 and CDR2: LGHNA, YNFKEQ. The CDR3 consists of 13 residues. CDR3 sequence reads: CASSQDVSYEQYF. In DNA, the CDR3 is TGTGCCAGCAGCCAAGATGTCTCCTACGAGCAGTACTTC.

This clonotype was counted a few times. The CDR3 region has the DNA TGTGCCAGCAGGGCGGACGGAGATACGCAGTATTTT. Its translation: CASRADGDTQYF. The V and J genes are TRBV2 and TRBJ2-3; D gene ambiguous. The germline gives CDR1 SNHLY, CDR2 FYNNEI. V gave up 6 bases and J gave up 5 bases, with 9 bases separating them. CDR3 size: 12 residues.

About this clonotype itself: A much larger clonotype is one base distant, so this may be a read error. The chain uses TRBV2 and TRBJ2-2; D unclear. Germline V gives CDR1 SNHLY, CDR2 FYNNEI. V gave up 6 bases and J gave up 2 bases, with 10 bases separating them. There are 14 residues in the CDR3. In DNA form, the CDR3 reads TGTGCCAGCAGGGGCAGGATTAACACCGGGGAGCTGTTTTTT. This codes for CASRGRINTGELFF.

The V and J genes are TRBV12-3 or TRBV12-4 and TRBJ2-3; D gene uncertain. Trimming took off 5 bases at V and 2 bases at J, with 20 bases between the two ends. The CDR3 is 17 amino acids. In DNA form, the CDR3 reads TGTGCCAGCAGTCACCTCTCCCCAGGAGTTACCACAGATACGCAGTATTTT. It is translated as CASSHLSPGVTTDTQYF.

This clonotype was picked up many times. J is TRBJ2-1 and V is TRBV12-3 or TRBV12-4; weak D call: TRBD2 (6 bases). CDR3 length: 15 amino acids. The V gene lost 2 bases and the J gene lost 6 bases, with 14 bases spanning the gap. The DNA of the CDR3 is TGTGCCAGCAGTTTACTGGGGGGTTCTGGCAATGAGCAGTTCTTC. This gives the protein CASSLLGGSGNEQFF.

This clonotype has only a few counts. V gene TRBV6-5 combines with J gene TRBJ1-2; no clear D. The CDR3 loop spans 13 amino acids. V was cut by 1 base and J by 6 bases, with 9 bases left in between. Germline-derived CDR1 and CDR2 are MNHEY and SVGAGI. The CDR3 region is CASSYLGRHGYTF. Written as DNA, the CDR3 is TGTGCCAGCAGTTACTTAGGCCGACATGGCTACACCTTC.

CDR3 nucleotides: TGTGCCTGGAGGCCAGGGGAGAACACTGAAGCTTTCTTT. It translates to CAWRPGENTEAFF. This rearrangement joins TRBV30 to TRBJ1-1, with D tentatively TRBD1 (6 bases). Trimming stripped 3 bases from V and 1 base from J, with 9 bases between. CDR1 GTSNPN and CDR2 SVGIG come from the germline V gene (reference sequence). CDR3 length: 13 amino acids.

V usage is TRBV20-1 and J usage is TRBJ1-1, with no clear D. V dropped 3 bases and J dropped 5 bases, with 16 bases sitting between them. This CDR3 is 14 amino acids long. Per the germline V gene, CDR1 is DFQATT and CDR2 is SNEGSKA (reference sequence). DNA for the CDR3: TGCAGTGCTAGTAACCCAGGAGGAGGTACTGAAGCTTTCTTT. This gives the protein CSASNPGGGTEAFF.

V and J are TRBV6-2 or TRBV6-3 and TRBJ2-2; D is undetermined. This CDR3 is 15 amino acids long. V lost 2 bases and J 0 bases, leaving 7 bases between the germline ends. Germline V CDR1 and CDR2: MNHEY, SVGEGT. CDR3: CASSYAPSNTGELFF. In nucleotides, the CDR3 is TGTGCCAGCAGTTACGCACCCTCGAACACCGGGGAGCTGTTTTTT.

This clonotype has more than one count but fewer than ten. The rearrangement uses TRBV4-1 and TRBJ2-2; 9 bases align to TRBD2. The CDR3 length is 16 residues. Germline values: CDR1 MGHRA, CDR2 YSYEKL. V was pared by 1 base and J by 4 bases, with 4 bases of the junction left unmatched. The DNA for the CDR3 is TGCGCCAGCAGCCAAGGCGCGGGAGGGGGCACCGGGGAGCTGTTTTTT. Translation gives CASSQGAGGGTGELFF.

A note on this clonotype: This may be a read error: a much more frequent sequence differs by one nucleotide. This chain links TRBV6-1 with TRBJ1-2, with 7 bases fitting TRBD1. V gave up 5 bases and J gave up 4 bases; unmatched junction bases: 1. CDR1 is MNHNS, CDR2 SASEGT, per germline. The CDR3 is made up of 12 amino acids. This CDR3 reads CASSTGAYGYTF. CDR3 DNA: TGTGCCAGCAGTACAGGGGCCTATGGCTACACCTTC.

Comment on this clonotype: One end of the junction is discordant with germline, which a read error may explain. The DNA of the CDR3 is TGCGCCAGCAGCTTGGAGAGGGACACTGAAGCTTCCTTT. The encoded protein is CASSLERDTEASF. The chain combines TRBV10-1 with TRBJ1-1; D is possibly TRBD1 (6 bases). Germline CDR1 WNHNN, CDR2 SYGVQD (reference sequence). CDR3 size: 13 residues.

This clonotype was counted at least ten times. The chain has TRBV7-2 and TRBJ2-2; D not certain. CDR3 length equals 15 residues. Trimming took off 4 bases at V and 3 bases at J, with 12 bases between the two ends. CDR1 and CDR2 (germline): SGHTA, FQGNSA. In nucleotides, the CDR3 is TGTGCCAGCAGCTCGACGGGCTTAGACACCGGGGAGCTGTTTTTT. It translates to CASSSTGLDTGELFF.

This rearrangement joins TRBV30 to TRBJ1-2; 7 nucleotides line up with TRBD1. The CDR3 consists of 17 residues. The V and J ends lost 3 bases and 1 base, in that order; junction bases with no gene match: 14. From germline, CDR1 is GTSNPN and CDR2 SVGIG (reference sequence). CDR3 amino acids: CAWSYRGVTGVNYGYTF. The CDR3 bases are TGTGCCTGGAGCTATAGAGGTGTTACAGGGGTTAACTATGGCTACACCTTC.